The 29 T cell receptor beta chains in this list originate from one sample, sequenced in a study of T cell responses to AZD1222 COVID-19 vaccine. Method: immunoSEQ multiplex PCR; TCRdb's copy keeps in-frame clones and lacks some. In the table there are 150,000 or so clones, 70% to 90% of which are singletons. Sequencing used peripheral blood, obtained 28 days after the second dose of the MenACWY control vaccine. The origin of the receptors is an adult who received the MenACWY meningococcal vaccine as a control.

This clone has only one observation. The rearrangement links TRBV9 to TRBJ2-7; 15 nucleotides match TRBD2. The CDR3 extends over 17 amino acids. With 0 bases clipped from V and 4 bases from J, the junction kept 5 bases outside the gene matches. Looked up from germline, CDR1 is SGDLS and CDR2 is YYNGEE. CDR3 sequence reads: CASSVAPGLAGGYEQYF. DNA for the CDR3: TGTGCCAGCAGCGTAGCCCCGGGACTAGCGGGAGGATACGAGCAGTACTTC.

The CDR3 coding sequence is TGTGCCAGCAGTTTACGGGGGACTAGCGGGAGGGCCAAAACAGATACGCAGTATTTT. Protein sequence: CASSLRGTSGRAKTDTQYF. J is TRBJ2-3 and V is TRBV28; TRBD2 aligns across 16 bases. V was pared by 2 bases and J by 3 bases, with 8 bases of the junction left unmatched. The CDR3 has 19 amino acids. Germline V gives CDR1 MDHEN, CDR2 SYDVKM.

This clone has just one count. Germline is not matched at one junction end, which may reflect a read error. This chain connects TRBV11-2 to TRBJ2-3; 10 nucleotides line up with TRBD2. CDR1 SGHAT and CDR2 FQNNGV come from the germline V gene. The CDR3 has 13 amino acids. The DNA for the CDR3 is TGTGCCAGCAGCCGCCTCCTAGCGGGAGTCCCTTCTTTT. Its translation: CASSRLLAGVPSF.

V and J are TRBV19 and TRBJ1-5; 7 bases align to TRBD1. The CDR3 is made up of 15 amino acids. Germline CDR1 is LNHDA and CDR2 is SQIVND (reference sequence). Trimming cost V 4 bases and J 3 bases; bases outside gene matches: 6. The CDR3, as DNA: TGTGCCAGTAGTAGCCAGGGGGGGGACAATCAGCCCCAGCATTTT. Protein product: CASSSQGGDNQPQHF. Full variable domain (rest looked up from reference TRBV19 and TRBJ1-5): DGGITQSPKYLFRKEGQNVTLSCEQNLNHDAMYWYRQDPGQGLRLIYYSQIVNDFQKGDIAEGYSVSREKKESFPLTVTSAQKNPTAFYLCASSSQGGDNQPQHFGDGTRLSIL.

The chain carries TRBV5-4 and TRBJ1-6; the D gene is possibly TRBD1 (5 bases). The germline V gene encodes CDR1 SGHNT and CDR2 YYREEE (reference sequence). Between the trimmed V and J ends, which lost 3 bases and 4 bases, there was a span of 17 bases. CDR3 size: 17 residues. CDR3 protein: CASSSPSGTGYNSPLHF. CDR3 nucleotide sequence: TGTGCCAGCAGCTCGCCTTCCGGGACGGGATATAATTCACCCCTCCACTTT.

CDR3 residues: CASSQLGGTGVQPQHF. The DNA for the CDR3 is TGTGCCAGCAGCCAATTGGGCGGGACAGGGGTTCAGCCCCAGCATTTT. The chain employs TRBV16 and TRBJ1-5, with 10 bases that match TRBD1. Germline CDR1 is KGHSY and CDR2 is FQNENV. The length of the CDR3 is 16 residues. V lost 1 base, J lost 6 bases, and 6 bases stayed unmatched.

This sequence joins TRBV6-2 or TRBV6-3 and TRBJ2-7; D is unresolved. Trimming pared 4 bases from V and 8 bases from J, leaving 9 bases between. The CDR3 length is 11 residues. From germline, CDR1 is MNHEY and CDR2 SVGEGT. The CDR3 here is CASSLGSQQYF. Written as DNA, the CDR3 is TGTGCCAGCAGTTTAGGTTCTCAGCAGTACTTC.

The CDR3 coding sequence is TGTGCCAGCAGTAAGGGGAGAGAGACCCAGTACTTC. Its translation: CASSKGRETQYF. V usage is TRBV27 and J usage is TRBJ2-5; D may be TRBD1 or TRBD2 (5 bases each). The V gene's germline CDR1 is MNHEY and CDR2 SMNVEV (reference sequence). The ends were cut back, 5 bases at V and 4 bases at J, with 8 bases in the middle. CDR3 length: 12 amino acids.

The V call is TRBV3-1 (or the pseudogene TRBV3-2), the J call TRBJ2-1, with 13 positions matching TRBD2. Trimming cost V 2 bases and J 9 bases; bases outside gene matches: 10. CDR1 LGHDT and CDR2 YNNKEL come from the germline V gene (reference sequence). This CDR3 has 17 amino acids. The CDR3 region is CASSQPTGTSGVGEQFF. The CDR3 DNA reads TGTGCCAGCAGCCAACCTACCGGGACTAGCGGGGTAGGTGAGCAGTTCTTC.

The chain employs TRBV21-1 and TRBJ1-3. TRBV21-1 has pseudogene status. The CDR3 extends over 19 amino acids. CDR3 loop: CASSPPLGTGSSSGNTIYF. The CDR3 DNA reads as TGTGCCAGCAGCCCCCCCCTAGGCACGGGGTCGAGCTCTGGAAACACCATATATTTT.

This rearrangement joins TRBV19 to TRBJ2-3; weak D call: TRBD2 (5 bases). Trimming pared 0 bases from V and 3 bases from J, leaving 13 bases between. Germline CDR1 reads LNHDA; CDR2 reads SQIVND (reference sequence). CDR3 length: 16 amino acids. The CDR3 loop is CASSIEGGLGTDTQYF. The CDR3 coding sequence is TGTGCCAGTAGTATAGAAGGCGGGTTGGGGACAGATACGCAGTATTTT.

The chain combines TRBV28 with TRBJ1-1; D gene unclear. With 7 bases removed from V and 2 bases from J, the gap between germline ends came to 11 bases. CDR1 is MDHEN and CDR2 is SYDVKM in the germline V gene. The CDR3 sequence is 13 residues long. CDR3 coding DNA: TGTGCCAGCATTCGGGGTATCAACACTGAAGCTTTCTTT. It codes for CASIRGINTEAFF. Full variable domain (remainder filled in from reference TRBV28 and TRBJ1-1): DVKVTQSSRYLVKRTGEKVFLECVQDMDHENMFWYRQDPGLGLRLIYFSYDVKMKEKGDIPEGYSVSREKKERFSLILESASTNQTSMYLCASIRGINTEAFFGQGTRLTVV.

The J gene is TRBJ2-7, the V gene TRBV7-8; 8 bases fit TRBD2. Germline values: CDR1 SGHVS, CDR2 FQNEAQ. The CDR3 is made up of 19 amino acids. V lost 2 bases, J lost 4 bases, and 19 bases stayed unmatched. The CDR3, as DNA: TGTGCCAGCAGCTTAAACTCTGGAGGGTCTGCCGGGAGGGCGTACGAGCAGTACTTC. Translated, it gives CASSLNSGGSAGRAYEQYF. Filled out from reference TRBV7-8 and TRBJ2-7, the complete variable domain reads GAGVSQSPRYKVAKRGQDVALRCDPISGHVSLFWYQQALGQGPEFLTYFQNEAQLDKSGLPSDRFFAERPEGSVSTLKIQRTQQEDSAVYLCASSLNSGGSAGRAYEQYFGPGTRLTVT.

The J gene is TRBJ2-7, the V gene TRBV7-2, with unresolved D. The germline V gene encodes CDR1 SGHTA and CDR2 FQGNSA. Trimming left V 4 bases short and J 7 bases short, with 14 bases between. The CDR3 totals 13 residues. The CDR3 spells CASSSNNVGEQYF. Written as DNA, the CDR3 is TGTGCCAGCAGCTCGAACAATGTGGGGGAGCAGTACTTC.

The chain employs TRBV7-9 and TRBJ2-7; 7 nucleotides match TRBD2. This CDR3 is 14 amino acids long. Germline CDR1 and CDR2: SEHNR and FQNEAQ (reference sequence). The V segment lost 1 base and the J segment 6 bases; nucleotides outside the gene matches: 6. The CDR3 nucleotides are TGTGCCAGCAGCTTAGGTCCTAGCGGAGGCGAGCAGTACTTC. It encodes CASSLGPSGGEQYF. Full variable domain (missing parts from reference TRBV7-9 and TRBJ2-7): DTGVSQNPRHKITKRGQNVTFRCDPISEHNRLYWYRQTLGQGPEFLTYFQNEAQLEKSRLLSDRFSAERPKGSFSTLEIQRTEQGDSAMYLCASSLGPSGGEQYFGPGTRLTVT.

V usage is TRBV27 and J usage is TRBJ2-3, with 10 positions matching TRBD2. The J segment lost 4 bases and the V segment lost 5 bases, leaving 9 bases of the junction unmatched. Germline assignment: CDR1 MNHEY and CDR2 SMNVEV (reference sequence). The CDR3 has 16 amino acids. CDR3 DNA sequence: TGTGCCAGCAGTCCCGAGCTAGCGGGAGTTCCAGATACGCAGTATTTT. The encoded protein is CASSPELAGVPDTQYF.

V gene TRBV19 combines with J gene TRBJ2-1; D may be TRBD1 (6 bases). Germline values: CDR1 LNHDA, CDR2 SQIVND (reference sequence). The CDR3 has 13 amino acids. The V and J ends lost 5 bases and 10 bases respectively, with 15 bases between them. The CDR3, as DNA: TGTGCCAGTAGTTCTTCAGGGGTAAAGGAGCAGTTCTTC. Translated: CASSSSGVKEQFF.

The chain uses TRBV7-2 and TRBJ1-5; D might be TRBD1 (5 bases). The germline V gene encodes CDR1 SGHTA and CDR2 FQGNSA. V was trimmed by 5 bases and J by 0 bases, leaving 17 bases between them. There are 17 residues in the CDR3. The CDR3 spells CASSPGFSMVSNQPQHF. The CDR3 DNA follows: TGTGCCAGCAGCCCAGGGTTTTCGATGGTTAGCAATCAGCCCCAGCATTTT.

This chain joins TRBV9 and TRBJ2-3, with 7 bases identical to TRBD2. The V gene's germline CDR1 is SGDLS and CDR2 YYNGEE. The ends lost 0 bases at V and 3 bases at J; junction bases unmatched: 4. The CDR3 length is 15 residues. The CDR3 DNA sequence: TGTGCCAGCAGCGTAGTGGCGGGGGAAACAGATACGCAGTATTTT. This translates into CASSVVAGETDTQYF.

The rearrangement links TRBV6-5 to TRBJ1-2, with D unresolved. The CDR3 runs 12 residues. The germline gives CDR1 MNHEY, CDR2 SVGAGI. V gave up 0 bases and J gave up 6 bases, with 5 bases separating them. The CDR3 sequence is CASSYSGNGYTF. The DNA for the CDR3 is TGTGCCAGCAGTTACTCAGGGAATGGCTACACCTTC.

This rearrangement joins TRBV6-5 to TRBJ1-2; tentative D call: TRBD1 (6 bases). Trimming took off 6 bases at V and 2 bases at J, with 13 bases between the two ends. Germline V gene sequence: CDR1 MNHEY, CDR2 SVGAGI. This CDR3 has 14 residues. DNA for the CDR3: TGTGCCAGCAGCCCGGGACATCTAAACTATGGCTACACCTTC. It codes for CASSPGHLNYGYTF.

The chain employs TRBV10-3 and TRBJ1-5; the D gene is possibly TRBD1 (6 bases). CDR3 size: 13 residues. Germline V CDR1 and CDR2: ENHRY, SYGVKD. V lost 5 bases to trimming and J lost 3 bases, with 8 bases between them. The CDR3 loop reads CAISPGVNQPQHF. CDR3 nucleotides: TGTGCCATCAGTCCAGGGGTCAATCAGCCCCAGCATTTT.

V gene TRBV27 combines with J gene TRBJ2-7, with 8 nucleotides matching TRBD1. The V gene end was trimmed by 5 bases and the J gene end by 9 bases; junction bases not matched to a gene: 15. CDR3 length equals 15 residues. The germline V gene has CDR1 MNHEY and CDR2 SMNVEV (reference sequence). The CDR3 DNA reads TGTGCCAGCAGTACCCCCGTGCGGACAGGGACTTTGCAGTACTTC. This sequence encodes CASSTPVRTGTLQYF.

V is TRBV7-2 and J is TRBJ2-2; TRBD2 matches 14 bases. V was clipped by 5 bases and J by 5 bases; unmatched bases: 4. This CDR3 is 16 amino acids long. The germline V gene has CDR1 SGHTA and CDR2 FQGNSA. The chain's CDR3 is CASSTRTSGRTGELFF. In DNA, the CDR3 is TGTGCCAGCAGCACCCGGACTAGCGGGAGGACCGGGGAGCTGTTTTTT.

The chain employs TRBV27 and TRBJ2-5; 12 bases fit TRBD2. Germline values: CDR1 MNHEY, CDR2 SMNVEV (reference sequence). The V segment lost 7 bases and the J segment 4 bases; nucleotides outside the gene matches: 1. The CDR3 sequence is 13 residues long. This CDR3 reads CASTTSGRETQYF. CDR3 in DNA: TGTGCCAGCACGACTAGCGGGAGAGAGACCCAGTACTTC.

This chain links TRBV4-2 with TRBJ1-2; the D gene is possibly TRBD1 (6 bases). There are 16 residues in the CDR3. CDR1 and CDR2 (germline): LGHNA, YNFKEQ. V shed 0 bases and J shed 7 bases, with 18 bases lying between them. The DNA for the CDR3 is TGTGCCAGCAGCCAAGAAGCCTACAGGGTTTGGAGTGGCTACACCTTC. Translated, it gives CASSQEAYRVWSGYTF.

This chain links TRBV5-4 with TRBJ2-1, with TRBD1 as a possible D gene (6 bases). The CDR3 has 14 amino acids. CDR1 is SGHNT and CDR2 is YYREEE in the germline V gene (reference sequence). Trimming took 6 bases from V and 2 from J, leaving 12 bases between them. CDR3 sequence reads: CASTRGFTYNEQFF. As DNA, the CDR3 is TGTGCCAGCACAAGGGGGTTTACCTACAATGAGCAGTTCTTC.

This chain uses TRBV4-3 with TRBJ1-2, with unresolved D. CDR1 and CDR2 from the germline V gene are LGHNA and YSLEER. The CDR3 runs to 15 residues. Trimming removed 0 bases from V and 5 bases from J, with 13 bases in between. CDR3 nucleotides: TGCGCCAGCAGCCAAGAATCCACCGCTGGGTATGGCTACACCTTC. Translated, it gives CASSQESTAGYGYTF.

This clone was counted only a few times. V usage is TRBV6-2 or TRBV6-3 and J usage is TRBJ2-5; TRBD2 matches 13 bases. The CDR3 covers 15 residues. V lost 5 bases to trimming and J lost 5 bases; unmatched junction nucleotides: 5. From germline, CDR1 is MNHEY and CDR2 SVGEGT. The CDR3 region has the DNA TGTGCCAGCAGTCCACCGACTAGCGGGAGGGAGACCCAGTACTTC. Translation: CASSPPTSGRETQYF.